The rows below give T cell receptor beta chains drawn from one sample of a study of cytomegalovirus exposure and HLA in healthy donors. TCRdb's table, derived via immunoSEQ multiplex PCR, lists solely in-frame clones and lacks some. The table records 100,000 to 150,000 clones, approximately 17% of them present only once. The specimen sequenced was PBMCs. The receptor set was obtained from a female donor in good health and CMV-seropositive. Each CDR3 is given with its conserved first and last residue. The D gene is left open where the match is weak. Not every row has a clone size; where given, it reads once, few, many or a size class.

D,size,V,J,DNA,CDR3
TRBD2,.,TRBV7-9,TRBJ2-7,TGTGCCAGCAGTCAGACTAGCGGAAGTCAAACTAAACACTACGAGCAGTACTTC,CASSQTSGSQTKHYEQYF
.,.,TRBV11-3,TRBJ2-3,TGTGCCAGCAGCTTAAGTACAACCACAGATACGCAGTATTTT,CASSLSTTTDTQYF
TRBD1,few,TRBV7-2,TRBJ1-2,TGTGCCAGCAGCTTACGGACAGGAGTCGGCTACACCTTC,CASSLRTGVGYTF
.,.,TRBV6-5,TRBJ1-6,TGTGCCAGCAGTTACTCGAATCAGGGTTATAATTCACCCCTCCACTTT,CASSYSNQGYNSPLHF
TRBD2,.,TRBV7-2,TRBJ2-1,TGTGCCAGCAAGGTTAGCCTAGCGGGAGGGGGATACAATGAGCAGTTCTTC,CASKVSLAGGGYNEQFF
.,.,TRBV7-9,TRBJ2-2,TGTGCCAGCAGCTCCGGCTCTGGAGGGACGGACGGGGAGCTGTTTTTT,CASSSGSGGTDGELFF
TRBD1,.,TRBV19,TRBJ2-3,TGTGCCAGTGGCCGACAGGGGGCAGCAGATACGCAGTATTTT,CASGRQGAADTQYF
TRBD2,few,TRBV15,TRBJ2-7,TGTGCCACCAGCAGAGATATAGGCGGGAGTGGCGAGCAGTACTTC,CATSRDIGGSGEQYF
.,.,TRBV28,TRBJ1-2,TGTGCCAGCAAAGGGGGGGCTGCTAACTATGGCTACACCTTC,CASKGGAANYGYTF
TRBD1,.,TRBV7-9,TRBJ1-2,TGTGCCAGCAGCTCCGCCGGGACAGGGTTTAGTCGTGGCTACACCTTC,CASSSAGTGFSRGYTF
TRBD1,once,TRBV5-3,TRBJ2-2,TGTGCCAGAAGCGAAGGGGGCGCGAACACCGGGGAGCTGTTTTTT,CARSEGGANTGELFF
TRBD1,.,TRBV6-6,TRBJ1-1,TGTGCCAGCAGGGGACAGCAGAACACTGAAGCTTTCTTT,CASRGQQNTEAFF
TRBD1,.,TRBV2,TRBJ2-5,TGTGCCAGCGGGCAAGCGACAGGGGGGGATGAGACCCAGTACTTC,CASGQATGGDETQYF
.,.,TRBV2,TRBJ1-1,TGTGCCAGCCAAACGGGGGGGACTGAAGCTTTCTTT,CASQTGGTEAFF
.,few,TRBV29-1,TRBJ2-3,TGCAGCGTACTACCTCAGGGCAGCACAGATACGCAGTATTTT,CSVLPQGSTDTQYF
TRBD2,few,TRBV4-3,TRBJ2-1,TGCGCCAGCAGCCGGACTAGCGGGAACGTTATGGACAATGAGCAGTTCTTC,CASSRTSGNVMDNEQFF
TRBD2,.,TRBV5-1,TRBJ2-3,TGCGCCAGCAGCTTAGGACTAGCGGGAGGGAGTTTGACAGATACGCAGTATTTT,CASSLGLAGGSLTDTQYF
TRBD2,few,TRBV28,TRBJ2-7,TGTGCCAACGGCCCTGGCGGGGGGGCGCCCTACGAGCAGTACTTC,CANGPGGGAPYEQYF
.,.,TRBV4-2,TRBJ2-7,TGTGCCAGCAGCCAACTTGGGGAGGAGCCTTACTCCTACGAGCAGTACTTC,CASSQLGEEPYSYEQYF
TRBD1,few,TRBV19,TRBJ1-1,TGTGCCAGTAGGCCCTGGACAGGCGCTTCTGGCACTGAAGCTTTCTTT,CASRPWTGASGTEAFF
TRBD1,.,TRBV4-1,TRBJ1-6,TGCGCCAGCAGCCAATCACAGGGGTCCCTAAATTCACCCCTCCACTTT,CASSQSQGSLNSPLHF
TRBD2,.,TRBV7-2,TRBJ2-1,TGTGCCAGCAGCTTGGGAGCGGGGCCCGGCGATGAGCAGTTCTTC,CASSLGAGPGDEQFF
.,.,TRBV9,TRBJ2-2,TGTGCCAGCAGCCCTTTACCCGGGAGTGAGACCGGGGAGCTGTTTTTT,CASSPLPGSETGELFF
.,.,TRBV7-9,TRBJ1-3,TGTGCCAGCAGCTTAGCCTATCGGTCCAGAAACACCATATATTTT,CASSLAYRSRNTIYF
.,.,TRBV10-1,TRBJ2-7,TGCGCCAGCAGTCGGACAGAGCAGTACTTC,CASSRTEQYF
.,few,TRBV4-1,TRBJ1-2,TGCGCCAGCAGCCAATTTTCGCCCCAGCGGGGGGTAGTCTATGGCTACACCTTC,CASSQFSPQRGVVYGYTF
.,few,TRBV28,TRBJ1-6,TGTGCCAGCCTCCCCCGGACGGGGGGTTCACCCCTCCACTTT,CASLPRTGGSPLHF
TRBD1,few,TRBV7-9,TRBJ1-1,TGTGCCAGCAGCTCCCGGGACAGTCAAAACACTGAAGCTTTCTTT,CASSSRDSQNTEAFF
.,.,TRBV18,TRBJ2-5,TGTGCCAGCTCACCAGTTTTCGTGAGAGAGACCCAGTACTTC,CASSPVFVRETQYF
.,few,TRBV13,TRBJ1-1,TGTGCCAGCAGCTACTCCGAAGTGACTGAAGCTTTCTTT,CASSYSEVTEAFF
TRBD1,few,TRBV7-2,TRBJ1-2,TGTGCCAGCAACCCGGTACAGGGGGCTGGCTACACCTTC,CASNPVQGAGYTF
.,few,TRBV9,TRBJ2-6,TGTGCCAGCAGCACTCGAAGGGGGTCTGGGGCCAACGTCCTGACTTTC,CASSTRRGSGANVLTF
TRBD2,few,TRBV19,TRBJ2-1,TGTGCCAGTAGTATCCAAGGGGACCCGGGACTAGCGGGATACTACAATGAGCAGTTCTTC,CASSIQGDPGLAGYYNEQFF
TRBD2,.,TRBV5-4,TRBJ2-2,TGTGCCAGCAGCTCTAACTTAGCGGGGAGAGGCGGGGAGCTGTTTTTT,CASSSNLAGRGGELFF
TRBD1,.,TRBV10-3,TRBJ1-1,TGTGCCATCAGCAAGCGACAGGGGACAATGAACACTGAAGCTTTCTTT,CAISKRQGTMNTEAFF
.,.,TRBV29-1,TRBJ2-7,TGCAGCGCCGAGGGTACAATGACCTACGAGCAGTACTTC,CSAEGTMTYEQYF
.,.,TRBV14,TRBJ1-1,TGTGCCAGCAGCCAATTAAGCGGGGGCACTGAAGCTTTCTTT,CASSQLSGGTEAFF
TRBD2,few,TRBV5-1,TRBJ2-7,TGCGCCAGCAGCCCAAAGATAGGACTAGCGGGAGACGAGCAGTACTTC,CASSPKIGLAGDEQYF
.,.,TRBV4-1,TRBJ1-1,TGCGCCAGCAGCCAAGATCACGGGACTATAAGAAACACTGAAGCTTTCTTT,CASSQDHGTIRNTEAFF
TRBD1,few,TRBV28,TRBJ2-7,TGTGCCAGCAGTTTCACTTGGACAGGAACAACTAACGAGCAGTACTTC,CASSFTWTGTTNEQYF
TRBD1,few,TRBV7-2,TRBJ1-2,TGTGCCAGCAGCTTAGCGACAGGGGGAATAGCTAACTATGGCTACACCTTC,CASSLATGGIANYGYTF
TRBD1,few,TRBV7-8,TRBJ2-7,TGTGCCAGCAGCGTAAGAAGACAGGGGCCCTACGAGCAGTACTTC,CASSVRRQGPYEQYF